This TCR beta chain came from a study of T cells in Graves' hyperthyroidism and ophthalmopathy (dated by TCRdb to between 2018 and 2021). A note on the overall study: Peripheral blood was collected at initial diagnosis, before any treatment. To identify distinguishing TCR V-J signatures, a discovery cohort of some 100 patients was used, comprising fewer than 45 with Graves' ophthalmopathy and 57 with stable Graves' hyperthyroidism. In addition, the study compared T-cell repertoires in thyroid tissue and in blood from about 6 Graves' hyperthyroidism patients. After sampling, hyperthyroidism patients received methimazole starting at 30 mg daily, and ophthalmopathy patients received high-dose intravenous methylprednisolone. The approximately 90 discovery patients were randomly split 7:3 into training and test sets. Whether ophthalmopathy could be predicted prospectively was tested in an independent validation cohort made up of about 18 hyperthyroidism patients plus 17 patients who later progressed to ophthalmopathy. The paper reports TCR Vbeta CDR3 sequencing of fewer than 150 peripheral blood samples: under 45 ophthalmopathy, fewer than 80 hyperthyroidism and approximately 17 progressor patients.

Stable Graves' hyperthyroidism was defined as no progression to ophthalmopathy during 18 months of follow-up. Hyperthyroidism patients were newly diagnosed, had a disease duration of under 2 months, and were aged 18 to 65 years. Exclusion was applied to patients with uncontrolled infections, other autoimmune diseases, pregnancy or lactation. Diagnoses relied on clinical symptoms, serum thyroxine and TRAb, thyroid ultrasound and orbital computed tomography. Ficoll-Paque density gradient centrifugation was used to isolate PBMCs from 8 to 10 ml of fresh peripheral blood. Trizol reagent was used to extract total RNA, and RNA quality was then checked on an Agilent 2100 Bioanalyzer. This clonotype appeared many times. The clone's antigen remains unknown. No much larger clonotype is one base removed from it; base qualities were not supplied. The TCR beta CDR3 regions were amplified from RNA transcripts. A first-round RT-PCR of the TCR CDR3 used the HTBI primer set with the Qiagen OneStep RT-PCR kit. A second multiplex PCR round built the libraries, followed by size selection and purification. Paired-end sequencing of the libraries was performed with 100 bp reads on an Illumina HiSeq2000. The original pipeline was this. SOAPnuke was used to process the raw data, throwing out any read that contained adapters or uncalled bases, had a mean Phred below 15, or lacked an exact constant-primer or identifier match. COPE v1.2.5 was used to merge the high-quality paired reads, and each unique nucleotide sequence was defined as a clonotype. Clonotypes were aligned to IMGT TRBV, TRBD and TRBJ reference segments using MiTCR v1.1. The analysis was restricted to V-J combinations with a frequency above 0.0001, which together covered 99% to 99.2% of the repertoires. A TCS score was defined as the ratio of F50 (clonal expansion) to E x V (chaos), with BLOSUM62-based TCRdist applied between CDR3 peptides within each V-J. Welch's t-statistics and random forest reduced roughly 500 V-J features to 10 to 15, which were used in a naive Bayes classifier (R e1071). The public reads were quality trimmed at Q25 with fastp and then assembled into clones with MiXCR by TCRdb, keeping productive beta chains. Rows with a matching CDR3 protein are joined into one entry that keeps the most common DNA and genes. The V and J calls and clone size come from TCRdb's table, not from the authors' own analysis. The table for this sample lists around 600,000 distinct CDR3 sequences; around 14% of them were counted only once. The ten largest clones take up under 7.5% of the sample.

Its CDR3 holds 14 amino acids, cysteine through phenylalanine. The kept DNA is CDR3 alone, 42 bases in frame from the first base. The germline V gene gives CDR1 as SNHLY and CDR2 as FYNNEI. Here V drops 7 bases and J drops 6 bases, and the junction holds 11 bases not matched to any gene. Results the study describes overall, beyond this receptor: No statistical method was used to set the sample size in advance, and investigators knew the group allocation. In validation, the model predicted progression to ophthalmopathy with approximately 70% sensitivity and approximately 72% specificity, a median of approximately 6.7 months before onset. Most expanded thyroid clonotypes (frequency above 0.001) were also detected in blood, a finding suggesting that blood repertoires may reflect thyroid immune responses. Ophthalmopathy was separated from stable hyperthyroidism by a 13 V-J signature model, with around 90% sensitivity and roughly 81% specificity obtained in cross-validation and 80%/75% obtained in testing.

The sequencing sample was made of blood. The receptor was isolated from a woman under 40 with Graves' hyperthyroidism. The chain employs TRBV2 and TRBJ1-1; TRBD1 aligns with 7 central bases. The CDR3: CASKRTGGPAEAFF. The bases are TGTGCCAGCAAAAGGACAGGAGGGCCCGCTGAAGCTTTCTTT.